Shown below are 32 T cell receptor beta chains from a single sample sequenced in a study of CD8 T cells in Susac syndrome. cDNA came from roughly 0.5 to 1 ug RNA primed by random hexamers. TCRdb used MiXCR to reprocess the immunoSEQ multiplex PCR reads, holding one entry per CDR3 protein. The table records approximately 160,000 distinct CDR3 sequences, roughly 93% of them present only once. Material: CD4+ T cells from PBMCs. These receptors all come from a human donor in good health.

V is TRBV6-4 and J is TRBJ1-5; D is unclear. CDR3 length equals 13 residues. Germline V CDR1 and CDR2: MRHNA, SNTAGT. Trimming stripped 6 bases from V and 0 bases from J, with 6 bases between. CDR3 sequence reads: CASSEISNQPQHF. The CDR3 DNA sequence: TGTGCCAGCAGCGAAATTAGCAATCAGCCCCAGCATTTT.

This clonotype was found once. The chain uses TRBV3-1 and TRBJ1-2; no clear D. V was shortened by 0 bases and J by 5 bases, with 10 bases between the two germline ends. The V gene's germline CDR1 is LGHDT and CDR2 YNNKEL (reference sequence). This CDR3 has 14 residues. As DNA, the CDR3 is TGTGCCAGCAGCCAAGATCGGACGGTGTATGGCTACACCTTC. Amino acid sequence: CASSQDRTVYGYTF.

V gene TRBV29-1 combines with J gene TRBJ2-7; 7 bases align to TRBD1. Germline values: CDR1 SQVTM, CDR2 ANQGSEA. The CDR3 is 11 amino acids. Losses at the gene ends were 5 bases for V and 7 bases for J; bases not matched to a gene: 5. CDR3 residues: CSVQGGGEQYF. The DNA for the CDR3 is TGCAGCGTTCAAGGGGGCGGAGAGCAGTACTTC.

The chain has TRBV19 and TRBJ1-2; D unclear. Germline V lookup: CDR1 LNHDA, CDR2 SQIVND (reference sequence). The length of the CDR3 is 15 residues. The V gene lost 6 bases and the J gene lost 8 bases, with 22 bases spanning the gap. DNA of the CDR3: TGTGCCAGTAGCCGAACCTGGACCGCCGAGTCAGGCTACACCTTC. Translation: CASSRTWTAESGYTF.

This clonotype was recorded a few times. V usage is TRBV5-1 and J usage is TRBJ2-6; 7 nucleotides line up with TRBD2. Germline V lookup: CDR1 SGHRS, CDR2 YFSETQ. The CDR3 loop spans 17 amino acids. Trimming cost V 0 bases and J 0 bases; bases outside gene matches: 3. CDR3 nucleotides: TGCGCCAGCAGCTTGGGAAGGACTAGCTCTGGGGCCAACGTCCTGACTTTC. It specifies CASSLGRTSSGANVLTF. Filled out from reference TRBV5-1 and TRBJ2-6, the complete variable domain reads KAGVTQTPRYLIKTRGQQVTLSCSPISGHRSVSWYQQTPGQGLQFLFEYFSETQRNKGNFPGRFSGRQFSNSRSEMNVSTLELGDSALYLCASSLGRTSSGANVLTFGAGSRLTVL.

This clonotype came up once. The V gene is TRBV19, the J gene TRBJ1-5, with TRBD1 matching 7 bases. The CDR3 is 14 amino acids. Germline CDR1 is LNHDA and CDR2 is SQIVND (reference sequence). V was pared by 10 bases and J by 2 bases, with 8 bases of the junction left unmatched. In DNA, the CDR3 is TGTGCCACCCGCTGGACAGGCGGCAATCAGCCCCAGCATTTT. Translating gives CATRWTGGNQPQHF.

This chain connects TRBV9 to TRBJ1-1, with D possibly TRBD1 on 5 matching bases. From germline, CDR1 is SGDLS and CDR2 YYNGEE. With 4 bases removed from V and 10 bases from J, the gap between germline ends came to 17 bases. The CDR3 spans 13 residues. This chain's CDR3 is CASSPPASQVAFF. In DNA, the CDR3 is TGTGCCAGCAGCCCTCCGGCATCACAGGTAGCTTTCTTT.

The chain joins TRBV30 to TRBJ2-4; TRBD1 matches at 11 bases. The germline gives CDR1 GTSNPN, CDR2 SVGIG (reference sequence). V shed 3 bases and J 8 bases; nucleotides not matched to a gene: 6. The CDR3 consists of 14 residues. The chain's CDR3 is CAWSREGQGDIQYF. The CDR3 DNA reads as TGTGCCTGGAGCCGGGAGGGACAGGGGGACATTCAGTACTTC.

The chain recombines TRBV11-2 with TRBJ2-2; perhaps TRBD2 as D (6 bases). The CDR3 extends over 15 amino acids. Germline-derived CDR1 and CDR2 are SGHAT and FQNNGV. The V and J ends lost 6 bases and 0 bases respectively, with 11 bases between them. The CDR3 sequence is CASRRDAANTGELFF. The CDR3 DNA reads TGTGCCAGCAGGCGGGACGCCGCGAACACCGGGGAGCTGTTTTTT.

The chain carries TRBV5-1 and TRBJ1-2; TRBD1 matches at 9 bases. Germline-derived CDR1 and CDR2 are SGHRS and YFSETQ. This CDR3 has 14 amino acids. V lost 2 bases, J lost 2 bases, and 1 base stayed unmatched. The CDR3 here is CASSLQGANYGYTF. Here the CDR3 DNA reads TGCGCCAGCAGCTTACAGGGGGCCAACTATGGCTACACCTTC.

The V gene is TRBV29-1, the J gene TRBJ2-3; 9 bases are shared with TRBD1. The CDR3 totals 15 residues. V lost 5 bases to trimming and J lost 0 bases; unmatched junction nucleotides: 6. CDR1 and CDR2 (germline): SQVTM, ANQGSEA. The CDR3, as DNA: TGCAGCGTTACAGGGGGACAGGGAAGCACAGATACGCAGTATTTT. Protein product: CSVTGGQGSTDTQYF.

The CDR3 spells CSAGGLTGDDQPQHF. CDR3 DNA: TGCAGCGCCGGCGGGTTGACAGGGGATGATCAGCCCCAGCATTTT. The chain recombines TRBV29-1 with TRBJ1-5, with 8 bases identical to TRBD1. V lost 7 bases, J lost 5 bases, and 13 bases stayed unmatched. Germline loops: CDR1 SQVTM, CDR2 ANQGSEA. The CDR3 length is 15 residues. The full variable domain, with the rest looked up from reference TRBV29-1 and TRBJ1-5, is SAVISQKPSRDICQRGTSLTIQCQVDSQVTMMFWYRQQPGQSLTLIATANQGSEATYESGFVIDKFPISRPNLTFSTLTVSNMSPEDSSIYLCSAGGLTGDDQPQHFGDGTRLSIL.

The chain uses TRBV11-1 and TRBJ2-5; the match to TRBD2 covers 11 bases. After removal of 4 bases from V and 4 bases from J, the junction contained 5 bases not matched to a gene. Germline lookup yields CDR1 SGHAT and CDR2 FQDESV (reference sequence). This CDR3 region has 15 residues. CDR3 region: CASSSSSGGAETQYF. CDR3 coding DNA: TGTGCCAGCAGCTCCAGTAGCGGGGGGGCAGAGACCCAGTACTTC.

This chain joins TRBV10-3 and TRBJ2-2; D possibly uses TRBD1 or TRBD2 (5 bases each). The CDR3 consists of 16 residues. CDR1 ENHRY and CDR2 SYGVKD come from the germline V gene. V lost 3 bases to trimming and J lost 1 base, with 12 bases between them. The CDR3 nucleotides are TGTGCCATCAGTGACTCCGGGACCGTGAACACCGGGGAGCTGTTTTTT. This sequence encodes CAISDSGTVNTGELFF.

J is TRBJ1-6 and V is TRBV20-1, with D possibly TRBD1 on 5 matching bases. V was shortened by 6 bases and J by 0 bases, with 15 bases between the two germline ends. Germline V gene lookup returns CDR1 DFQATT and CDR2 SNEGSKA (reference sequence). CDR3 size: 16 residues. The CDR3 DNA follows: TGCAGTGCGGTACAGGTTCTAAGCTCCTATAATTCACCCCTCCACTTT. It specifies CSAVQVLSSYNSPLHF.

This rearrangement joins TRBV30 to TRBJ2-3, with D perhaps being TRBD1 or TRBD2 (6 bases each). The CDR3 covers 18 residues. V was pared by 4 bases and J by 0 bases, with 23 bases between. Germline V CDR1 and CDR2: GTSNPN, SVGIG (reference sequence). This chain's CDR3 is CAWMRGEGGTSSTDTQYF. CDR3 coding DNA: TGTGCCTGGATGAGGGGTGAGGGGGGTACATCTAGCACAGATACGCAGTATTTT. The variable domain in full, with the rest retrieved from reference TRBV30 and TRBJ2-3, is SQTIHQWPATLVQPVGSPLSLECTVEGTSNPNLYWYRQAAGRGLQLLFYSVGIGQISSEVPQNLSASRPQDRQFILSSKKLLLSDSGFYLCAWMRGEGGTSSTDTQYFGPGTRLTVL.

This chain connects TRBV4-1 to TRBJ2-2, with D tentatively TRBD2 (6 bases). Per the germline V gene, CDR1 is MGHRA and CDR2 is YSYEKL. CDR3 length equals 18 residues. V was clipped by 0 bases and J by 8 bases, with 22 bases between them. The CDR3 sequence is CASSQDWGEGKGFGELFF. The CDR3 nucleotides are TGCGCCAGCAGCCAAGACTGGGGGGAAGGAAAAGGATTTGGGGAGCTGTTTTTT.

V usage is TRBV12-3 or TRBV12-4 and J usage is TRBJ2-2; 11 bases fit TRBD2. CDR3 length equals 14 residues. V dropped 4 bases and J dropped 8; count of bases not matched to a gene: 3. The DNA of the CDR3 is TGTGCCAGCAGTTATAGCGGGGGGGCGGGGGAGCTGTTTTTT. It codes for CASSYSGGAGELFF.

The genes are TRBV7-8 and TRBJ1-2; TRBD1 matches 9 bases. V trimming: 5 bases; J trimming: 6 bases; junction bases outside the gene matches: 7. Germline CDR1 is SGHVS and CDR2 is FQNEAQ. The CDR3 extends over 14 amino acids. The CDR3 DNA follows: TGTGCCAGCAGCGCCCTCGGACAGGGGAATGGCTACACCTTC. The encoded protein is CASSALGQGNGYTF.

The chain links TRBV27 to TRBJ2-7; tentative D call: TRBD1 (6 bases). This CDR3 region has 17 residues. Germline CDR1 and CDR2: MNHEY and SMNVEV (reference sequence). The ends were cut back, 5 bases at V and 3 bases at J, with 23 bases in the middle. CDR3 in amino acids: CASSQRTGYPTYYEQYF. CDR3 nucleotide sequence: TGTGCCAGCAGTCAACGTACAGGGTACCCCACCTACTACGAGCAGTACTTC.

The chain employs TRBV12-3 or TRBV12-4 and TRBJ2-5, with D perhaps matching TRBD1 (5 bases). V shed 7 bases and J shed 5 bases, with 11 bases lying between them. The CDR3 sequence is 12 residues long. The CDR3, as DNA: TGTGCCAGCAATTCAGGGCTCGAGACCCAGTACTTC. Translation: CASNSGLETQYF.

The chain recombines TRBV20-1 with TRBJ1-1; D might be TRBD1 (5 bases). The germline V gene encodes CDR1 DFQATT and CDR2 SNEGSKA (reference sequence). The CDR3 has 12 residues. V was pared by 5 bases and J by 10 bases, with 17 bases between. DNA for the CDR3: TGCAGTGCTTTCGGCAGGGCGCTCGGAGCTTTCTTT. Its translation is CSAFGRALGAFF.

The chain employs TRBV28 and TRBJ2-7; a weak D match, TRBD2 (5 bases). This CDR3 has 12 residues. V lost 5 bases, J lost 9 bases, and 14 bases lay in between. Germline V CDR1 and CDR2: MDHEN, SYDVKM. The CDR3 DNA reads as TGTGCCAGCAGTCCTCGGGGTCTCGGGCAGTACTTC. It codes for CASSPRGLGQYF.

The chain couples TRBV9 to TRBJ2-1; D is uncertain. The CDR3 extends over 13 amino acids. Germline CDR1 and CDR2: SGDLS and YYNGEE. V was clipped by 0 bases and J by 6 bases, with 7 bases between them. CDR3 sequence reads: CASSVANPNEQFF. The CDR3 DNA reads TGTGCCAGCAGCGTAGCCAATCCCAATGAGCAGTTCTTC.

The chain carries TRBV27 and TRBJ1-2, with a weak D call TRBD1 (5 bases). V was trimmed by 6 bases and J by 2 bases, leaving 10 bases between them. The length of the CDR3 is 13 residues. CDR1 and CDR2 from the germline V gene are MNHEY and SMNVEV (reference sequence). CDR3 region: CASSRDLNYGYTF. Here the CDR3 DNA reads TGTGCCAGCAGCCGGGACTTAAACTATGGCTACACCTTC.

The chain's CDR3 is CASGLVLAGTVEAFF. For the CDR3, the DNA is TGTGCTAGTGGTTTGGTCCTCGCAGGGACTGTTGAAGCTTTCTTT. The V call is TRBV12-5, the J call TRBJ1-1; TRBD1 might be the D (5 bases). V dropped 0 bases and J dropped 7 bases, with 15 bases sitting between them. The CDR3 contains 15 residues. Looked up from germline, CDR1 is LGHNT and CDR2 is FRNRAP.

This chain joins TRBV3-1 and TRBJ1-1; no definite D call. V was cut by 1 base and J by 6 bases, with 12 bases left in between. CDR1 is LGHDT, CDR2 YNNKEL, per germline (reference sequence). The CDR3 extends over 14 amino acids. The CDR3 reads CASSQGGVVAEAFF. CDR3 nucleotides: TGTGCCAGCAGCCAAGGCGGTGTTGTGGCTGAAGCTTTCTTT.

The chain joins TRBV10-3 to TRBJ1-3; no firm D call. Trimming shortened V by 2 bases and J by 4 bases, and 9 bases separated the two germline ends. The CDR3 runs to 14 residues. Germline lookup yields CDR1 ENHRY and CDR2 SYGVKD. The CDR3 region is CAISEGSGGNTIYF. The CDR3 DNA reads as TGTGCCATCAGTGAGGGTTCGGGGGGAAACACCATATATTTT.

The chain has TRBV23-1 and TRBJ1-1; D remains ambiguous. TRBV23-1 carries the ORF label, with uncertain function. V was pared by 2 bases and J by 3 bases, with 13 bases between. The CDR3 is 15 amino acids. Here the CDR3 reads CASSQVRVGDTEAFF. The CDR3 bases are TGCGCCAGCAGTCAAGTGAGGGTTGGGGACACTGAAGCTTTCTTT.

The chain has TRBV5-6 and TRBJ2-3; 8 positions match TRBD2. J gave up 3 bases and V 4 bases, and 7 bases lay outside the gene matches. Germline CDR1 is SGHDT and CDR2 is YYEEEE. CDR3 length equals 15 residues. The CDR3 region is CASSVGLGGTDTQYF. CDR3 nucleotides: TGTGCCAGCAGCGTGGGACTAGGGGGGACAGATACGCAGTATTTT. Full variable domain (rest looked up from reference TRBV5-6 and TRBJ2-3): DAGVTQSPTHLIKTRGQQVTLRCSPKSGHDTVSWYQQALGQGPQFIFQYYEEEERQRGNFPDRFSGHQFPNYSSELNVNALLLGDSALYLCASSVGLGGTDTQYFGPGTRLTVL.

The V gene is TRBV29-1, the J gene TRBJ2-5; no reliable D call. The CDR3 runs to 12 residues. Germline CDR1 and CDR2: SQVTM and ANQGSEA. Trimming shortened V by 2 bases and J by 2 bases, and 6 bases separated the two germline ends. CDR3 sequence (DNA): TGCAGCGTTGAACAACAGCAAGAGACCCAGTACTTC. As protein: CSVEQQQETQYF. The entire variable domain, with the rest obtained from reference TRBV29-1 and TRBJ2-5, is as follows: SAVISQKPSRDICQRGTSLTIQCQVDSQVTMMFWYRQQPGQSLTLIATANQGSEATYESGFVIDKFPISRPNLTFSTLTVSNMSPEDSSIYLCSVEQQQETQYFGPGTRLLVL.

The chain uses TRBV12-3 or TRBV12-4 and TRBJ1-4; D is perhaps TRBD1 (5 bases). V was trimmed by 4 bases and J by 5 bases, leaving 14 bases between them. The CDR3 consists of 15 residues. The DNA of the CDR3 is TGTGCCAGCAGTTCCCGACTTAGGACAAATGAAAAACTGTTTTTT. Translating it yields CASSSRLRTNEKLFF.